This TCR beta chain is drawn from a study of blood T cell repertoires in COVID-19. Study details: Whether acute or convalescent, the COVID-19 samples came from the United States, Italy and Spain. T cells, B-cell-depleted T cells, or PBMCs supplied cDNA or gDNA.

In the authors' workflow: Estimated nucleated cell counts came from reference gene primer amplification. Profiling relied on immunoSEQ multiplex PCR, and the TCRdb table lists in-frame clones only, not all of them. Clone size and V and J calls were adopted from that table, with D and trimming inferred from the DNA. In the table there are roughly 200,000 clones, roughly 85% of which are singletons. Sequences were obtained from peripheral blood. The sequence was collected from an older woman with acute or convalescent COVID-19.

The CDR3 DNA follows: TGTGCCAGTAGTGCCCAGCGAGAGGTCTCTGGAAACACCATATATTTT. Its protein product is CASSAQREVSGNTIYF. The chain carries TRBV19 and TRBJ1-3; D uncertain. The V gene lost 5 bases and the J gene lost 0 bases, with 14 bases spanning the gap. The V gene's germline CDR1 is LNHDA and CDR2 SQIVND (reference sequence). This CDR3 has 16 amino acids.